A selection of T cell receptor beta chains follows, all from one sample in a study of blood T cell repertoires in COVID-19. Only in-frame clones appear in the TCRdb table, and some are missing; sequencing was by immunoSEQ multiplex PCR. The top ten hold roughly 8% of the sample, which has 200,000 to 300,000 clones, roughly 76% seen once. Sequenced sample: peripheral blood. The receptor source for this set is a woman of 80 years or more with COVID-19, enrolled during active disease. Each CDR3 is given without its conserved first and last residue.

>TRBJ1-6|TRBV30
AWRARRSSYNSPLH
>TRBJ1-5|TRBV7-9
ASSLGTGLNQPQH
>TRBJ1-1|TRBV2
ASSEDRGTMAF
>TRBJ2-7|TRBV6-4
ASSVLAGSSYEQY
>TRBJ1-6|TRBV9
ASSPSGGSNSPLH
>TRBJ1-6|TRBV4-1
ASSQAEVNSPLH
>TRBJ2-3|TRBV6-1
ASRVLEAVDTQY
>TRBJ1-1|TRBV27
ASNLSPQRLTEAF
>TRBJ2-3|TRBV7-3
ASSPQGAPTDTQY
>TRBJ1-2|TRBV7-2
ASSSDRGYGYT
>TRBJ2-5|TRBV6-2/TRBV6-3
ASSYPSRPGTQY
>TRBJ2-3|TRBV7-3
ASGSGSTDTQY
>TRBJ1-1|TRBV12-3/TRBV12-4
ASSLTGTDSF
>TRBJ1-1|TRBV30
AWSRPWGGSNTEAF
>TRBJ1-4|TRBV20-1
SASPTVNEKLF
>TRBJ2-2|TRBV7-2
ASSLFLAGELF
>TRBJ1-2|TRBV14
ASSQVSGHGRGYT
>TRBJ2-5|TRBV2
ASLYRGGTETQY
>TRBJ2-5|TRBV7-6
ASSLPGTGLFETQY
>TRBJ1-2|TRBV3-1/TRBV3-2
ASSHASLRGGYT
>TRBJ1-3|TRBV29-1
SAVISGNTIY